Presented here are 5 T cell receptor beta chains from one specimen sequenced in a study of shared clonotypes between healthy human individuals. Only in-frame clones appear in the TCRdb table, and some are missing; sequencing was by immunoSEQ multiplex PCR. The data contain about 2.4 million clones, over 85% of them seen just once; the ten biggest clones take up approximately 0.37%. The sequenced sample was naive CD4+ T cells from PBMCs. Subset defined: CD45RA+ positively selected. All receptors come from a man in his late teens or twenties in good health. Some clones in this sample may be carry-over from other donors' samples.

The chain carries TRBV7-2 and TRBJ2-7, with D maybe TRBD2 (6 bases). Trimming shortened V by 1 base and J by 3 bases, and 10 bases separated the two germline ends. The CDR3 runs 14 residues. Looked up from germline, CDR1 is SGHTA and CDR2 is FQGNSA. CDR3 loop: CASSLVSSGYEQYF. DNA for the CDR3: TGTGCCAGCAGCTTAGTTAGTAGCGGCTACGAGCAGTACTTC.

The chain has TRBV5-1 and TRBJ1-2; D not certain. CDR3 length equals 15 residues. The ends were cut back, 4 bases at V and 0 bases at J, with 13 bases in the middle. The germline V gene encodes CDR1 SGHRS and CDR2 YFSETQ. CDR3 protein: CASSTQGGSNYGYTF. Written as DNA, the CDR3 is TGCGCCAGCAGCACCCAAGGCGGATCTAACTATGGCTACACCTTC.

The chain uses TRBV10-1 and TRBJ2-7; TRBD1 is a possible D gene (6 bases). This CDR3 has 13 amino acids. Germline assignment: CDR1 WNHNN and CDR2 SYGVQD (reference sequence). V dropped 8 bases and J dropped 3 bases, with 14 bases sitting between them. CDR3 protein: CASQKLQGYEQYF. The CDR3 region has the DNA TGCGCCAGCCAAAAATTACAGGGCTACGAGCAGTACTTC.

The chain is built from TRBV7-3 and TRBJ2-2; 12 bases match TRBD2. The CDR3 spans 17 residues. With V trimmed by 5 bases and J by 7 bases, 11 bases remained unmatched. Looked up from germline, CDR1 is SGHTA and CDR2 is FQGTGA. DNA of the CDR3: TGTGCCAGCAGCCGGACTAGCGGGACCCAACGTGGCGGGGAGCTGTTTTTT. The encoded protein is CASSRTSGTQRGGELFF.

This rearrangement joins TRBV15 to TRBJ2-2; possibly TRBD1 for D (5 bases). Germline-derived CDR1 and CDR2 are LNHNV and YYDKDF (reference sequence). This CDR3 has 16 residues. The V end lost 3 bases, the J end lost 1 base, and 12 bases lay between the germline ends. This CDR3 reads CATSRVRVENTGELFF. The CDR3 bases are TGTGCCACCAGCAGGGTCAGGGTCGAGAACACCGGGGAGCTGTTTTTT.